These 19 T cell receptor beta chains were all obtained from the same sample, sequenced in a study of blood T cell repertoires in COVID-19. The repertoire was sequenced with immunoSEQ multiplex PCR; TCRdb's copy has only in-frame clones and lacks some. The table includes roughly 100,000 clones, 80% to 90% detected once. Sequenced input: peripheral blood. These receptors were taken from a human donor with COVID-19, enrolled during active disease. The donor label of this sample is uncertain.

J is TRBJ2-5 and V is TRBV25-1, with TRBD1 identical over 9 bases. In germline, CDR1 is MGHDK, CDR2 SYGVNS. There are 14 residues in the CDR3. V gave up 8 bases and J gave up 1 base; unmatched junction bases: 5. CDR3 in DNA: TGTGCCAGCGGCGGGACAGGGCCCCAAGAGACCCAGTACTTC. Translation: CASGGTGPQETQYF.

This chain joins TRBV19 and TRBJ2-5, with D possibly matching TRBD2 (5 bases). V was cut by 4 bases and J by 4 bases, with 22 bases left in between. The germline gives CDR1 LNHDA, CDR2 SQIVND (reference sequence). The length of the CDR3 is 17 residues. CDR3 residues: CASSNGVAGGSGETQYF. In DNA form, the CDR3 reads TGTGCCAGTAGTAATGGGGTAGCAGGTGGCAGCGGAGAGACCCAGTACTTC.

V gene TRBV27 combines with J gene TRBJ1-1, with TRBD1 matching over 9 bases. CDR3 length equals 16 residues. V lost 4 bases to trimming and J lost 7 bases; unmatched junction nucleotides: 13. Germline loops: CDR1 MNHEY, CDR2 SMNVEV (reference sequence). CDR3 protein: CASSSLSGTGLREAFF. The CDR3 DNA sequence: TGTGCCAGCAGTTCCCTCTCCGGGACAGGGTTGCGTGAAGCTTTCTTT.

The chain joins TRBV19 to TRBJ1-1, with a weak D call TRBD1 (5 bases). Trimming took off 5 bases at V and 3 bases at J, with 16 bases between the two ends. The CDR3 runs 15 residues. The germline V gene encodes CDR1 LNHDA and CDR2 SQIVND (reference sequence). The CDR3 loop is CASSAGVLGDTEAFF. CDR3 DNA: TGTGCCAGTAGTGCGGGGGTCTTAGGGGACACTGAAGCTTTCTTT.

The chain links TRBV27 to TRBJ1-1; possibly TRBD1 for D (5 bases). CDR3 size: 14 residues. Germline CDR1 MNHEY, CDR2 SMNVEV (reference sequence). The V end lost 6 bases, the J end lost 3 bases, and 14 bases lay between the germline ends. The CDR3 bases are TGTGCCAGCAGGGGGGGGAAGTGGGACACTGAAGCTTTCTTT. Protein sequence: CASRGGKWDTEAFF.

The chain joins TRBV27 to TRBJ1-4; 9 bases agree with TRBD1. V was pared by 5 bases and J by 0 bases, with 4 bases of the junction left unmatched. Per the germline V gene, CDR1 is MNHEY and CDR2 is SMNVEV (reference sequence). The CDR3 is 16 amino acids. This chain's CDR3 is CASSERQGATNEKLFF. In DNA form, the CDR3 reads TGTGCCAGCAGTGAGAGACAGGGGGCAACTAATGAAAAACTGTTTTTT.

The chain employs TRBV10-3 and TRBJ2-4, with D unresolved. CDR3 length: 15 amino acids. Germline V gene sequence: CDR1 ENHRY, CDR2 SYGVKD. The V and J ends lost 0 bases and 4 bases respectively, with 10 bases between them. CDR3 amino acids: CAISESEQTKNIQYF. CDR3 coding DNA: TGTGCCATCAGTGAGTCGGAGCAGACTAAAAACATTCAGTACTTC.

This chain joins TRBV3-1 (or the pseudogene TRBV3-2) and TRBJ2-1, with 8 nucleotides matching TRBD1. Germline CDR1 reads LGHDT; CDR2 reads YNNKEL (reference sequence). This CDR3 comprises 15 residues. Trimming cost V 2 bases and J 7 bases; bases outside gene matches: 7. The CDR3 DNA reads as TGTGCCAGCAGCCAAACAGGGGGGAGAGAAAATGAGCAGTTCTTC. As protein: CASSQTGGRENEQFF.

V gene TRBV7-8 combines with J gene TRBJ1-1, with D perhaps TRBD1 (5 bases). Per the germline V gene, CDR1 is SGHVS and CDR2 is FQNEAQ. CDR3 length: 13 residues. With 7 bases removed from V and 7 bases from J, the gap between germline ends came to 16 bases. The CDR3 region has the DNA TGTGCCAGCAACCAAAGGGGCCAGCGTGAAGCTTTCTTT. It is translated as CASNQRGQREAFF.

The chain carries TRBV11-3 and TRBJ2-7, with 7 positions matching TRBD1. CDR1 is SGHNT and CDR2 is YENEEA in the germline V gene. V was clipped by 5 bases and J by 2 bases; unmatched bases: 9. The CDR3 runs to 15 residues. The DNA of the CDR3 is TGTGCCAGCAGCGGGAGAAGGGACAGAGCCTACGAGCAGTACTTC. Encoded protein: CASSGRRDRAYEQYF.

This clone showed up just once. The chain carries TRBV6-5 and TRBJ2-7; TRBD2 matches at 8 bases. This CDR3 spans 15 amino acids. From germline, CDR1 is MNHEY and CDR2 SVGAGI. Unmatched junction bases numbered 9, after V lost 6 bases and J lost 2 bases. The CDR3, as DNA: TGTGCCAGCAGGCGTAGCGGGGTAACAACCTACGAGCAGTACTTC. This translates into CASRRSGVTTYEQYF.

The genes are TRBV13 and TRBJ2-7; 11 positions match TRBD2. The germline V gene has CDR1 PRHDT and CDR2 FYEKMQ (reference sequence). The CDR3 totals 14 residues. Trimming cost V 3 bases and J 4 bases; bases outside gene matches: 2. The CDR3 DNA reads TGTGCCAGCAGCTTGACTAGCGGGGCTTACGAGCAGTACTTC. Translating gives CASSLTSGAYEQYF.

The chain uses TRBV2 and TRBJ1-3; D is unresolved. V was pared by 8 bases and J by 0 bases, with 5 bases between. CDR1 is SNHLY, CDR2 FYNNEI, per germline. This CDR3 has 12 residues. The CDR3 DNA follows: TGTGCCAGCGATAGCTCTGGAAACACCATATATTTT. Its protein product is CASDSSGNTIYF.

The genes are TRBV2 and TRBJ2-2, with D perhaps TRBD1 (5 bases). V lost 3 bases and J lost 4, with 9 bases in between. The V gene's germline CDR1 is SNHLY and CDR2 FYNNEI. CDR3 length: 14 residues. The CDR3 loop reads CASSEGLGTGELFF. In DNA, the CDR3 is TGTGCCAGCAGTGAGGGGCTGGGCACCGGGGAGCTGTTTTTT.

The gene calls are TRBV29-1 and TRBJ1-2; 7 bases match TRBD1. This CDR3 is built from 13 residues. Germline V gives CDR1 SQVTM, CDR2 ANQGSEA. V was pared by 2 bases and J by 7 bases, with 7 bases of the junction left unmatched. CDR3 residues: CSVETGRGAGYTF. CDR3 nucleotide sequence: TGCAGCGTTGAAACGGGCAGGGGGGCTGGCTACACCTTC.

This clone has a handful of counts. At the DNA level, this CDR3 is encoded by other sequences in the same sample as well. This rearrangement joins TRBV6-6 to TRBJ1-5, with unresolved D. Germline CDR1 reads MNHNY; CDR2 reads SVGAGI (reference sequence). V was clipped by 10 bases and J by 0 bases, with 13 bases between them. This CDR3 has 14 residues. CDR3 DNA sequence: TGTGCCACCCGTGCGGGGTATAGCAATCAGCCCCAGCATTTT. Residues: CATRAGYSNQPQHF.

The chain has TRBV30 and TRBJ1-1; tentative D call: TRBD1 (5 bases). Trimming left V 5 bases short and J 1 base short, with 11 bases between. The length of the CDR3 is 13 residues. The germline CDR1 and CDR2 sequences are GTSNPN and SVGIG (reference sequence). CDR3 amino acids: CAWENGGNTEAFF. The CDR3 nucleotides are TGTGCCTGGGAGAACGGGGGGAACACTGAAGCTTTCTTT.

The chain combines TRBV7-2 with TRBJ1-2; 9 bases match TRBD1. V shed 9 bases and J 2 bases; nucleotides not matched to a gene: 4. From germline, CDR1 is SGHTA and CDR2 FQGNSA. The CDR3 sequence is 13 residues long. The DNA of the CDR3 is TGTGCCAGTGGACAGGGGAGCAACTATGGCTACACCTTC. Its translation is CASGQGSNYGYTF.

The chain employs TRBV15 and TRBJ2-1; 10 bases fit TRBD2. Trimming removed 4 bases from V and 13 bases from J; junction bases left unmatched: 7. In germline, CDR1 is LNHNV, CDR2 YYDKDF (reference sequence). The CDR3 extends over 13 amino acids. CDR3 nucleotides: TGTGCCACCAGCATGAGCGGGGGGGGTGATCAGTTCTTC. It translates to CATSMSGGGDQFF.